This T cell receptor beta chain is from a study of blood T cell repertoires in COVID-19. Profiled with immunoSEQ multiplex PCR; TCRdb holds only in-frame clones, not every one. The sample shows around 400,000 clones, about 89% of them seen only once. This CDR3 contains 15 residues. Trimming cost V 2 bases and J 5 bases; bases outside gene matches: 9. CDR1 and CDR2 from the germline V gene are GTSNPN and SVGIG (reference sequence). The J gene is TRBJ1-1, the V gene TRBV30, with 9 bases fitting TRBD1. This receptor was obtained from a woman under 40 with COVID-19, enrolled during active disease. The sequencing input was peripheral blood. This chain's CDR3 is CAWSFWDRVRTEAFF. The DNA of the CDR3 is TGTGCCTGGAGTTTTTGGGACAGGGTAAGGACTGAAGCTTTCTTT.